The 6 T cell receptor beta chains given below trace back to one sample, sequenced in a study of T-cell memory formation after mild COVID-19. MiXCR was run by TCRdb on the 5' RACE reads, yielding one entry per CDR3 protein. The sample has about 81,000 distinct CDR3 sequences; around 27% are singletons. Input material: PBMCs or a T cell subset sorted from them (not recorded which). The receptors stem from a man aged 18 to 29 who had mild COVID-19 (a few samples of this study predate the infection). Cell type and time point are not known.

This clonotype appeared many times. The V and J genes are TRBV6-4 and TRBJ2-5; D is undetermined. This CDR3 has 13 amino acids. Germline CDR1 is MRHNA and CDR2 is SNTAGT. Trimming removed 5 bases from V and 1 base from J, with 8 bases in between. The CDR3: CASSPSPQETQYF. The CDR3 nucleotides are TGTGCCAGCAGTCCCTCGCCCCAAGAGACCCAGTACTTC.

The CDR3: CASSQVGALREQYF. CDR3 coding DNA: TGTGCCAGCAGCCAAGTTGGGGCCCTTCGAGAGCAGTACTTC. This chain uses TRBV3-1 with TRBJ2-7, with a possible D match to TRBD1 (5 bases). Germline loops: CDR1 LGHDT, CDR2 YNNKEL (reference sequence). CDR3 length: 14 residues. Trimming cost V 1 base and J 7 bases, with 14 bases left between them.

The chain recombines TRBV4-1 with TRBJ2-1; 10 bases align to TRBD2. V lost 4 bases to trimming and J lost 6 bases; unmatched junction nucleotides: 6. The germline gives CDR1 MGHRA, CDR2 YSYEKL. The CDR3 has 15 residues. Here the CDR3 DNA reads TGCGCCAGCAGCCCCCTAGCGGGGGTTCTCAATGAGCAGTTCTTC. Translation gives CASSPLAGVLNEQFF.

This clonotype has a handful of counts. The chain recombines TRBV19 with TRBJ1-2, with D unclear. CDR3 length equals 14 residues. V shed 1 base and J shed 4 bases, with 10 bases lying between them. Germline V gene lookup returns CDR1 LNHDA and CDR2 SQIVND (reference sequence). CDR3 residues: CASSIGLSGYGYTF. The CDR3 DNA follows: TGTGCCAGTAGTATAGGCCTGTCGGGCTATGGCTACACCTTC.

The chain combines TRBV4-1 with TRBJ1-1; D not certain. Germline V lookup: CDR1 MGHRA, CDR2 YSYEKL. The CDR3 totals 13 residues. Trimming shortened V by 6 bases and J by 6 bases, and 14 bases separated the two germline ends. The CDR3 DNA follows: TGCGCCAGCAGTAGTAGGGAAGTTGCTGAAGCTTTCTTT. This encodes CASSSREVAEAFF.

The chain carries TRBV11-2 and TRBJ2-1; TRBD2 aligns across 13 bases. The germline V gene has CDR1 SGHAT and CDR2 FQNNGV. The CDR3 totals 12 residues. Unmatched junction bases numbered 5, after V lost 5 bases and J lost 16 bases. CDR3 residues: CASSRTSGGAFF. As DNA, the CDR3 is TGTGCCAGCAGCCGGACTAGCGGGGGTGCATTCTTC.